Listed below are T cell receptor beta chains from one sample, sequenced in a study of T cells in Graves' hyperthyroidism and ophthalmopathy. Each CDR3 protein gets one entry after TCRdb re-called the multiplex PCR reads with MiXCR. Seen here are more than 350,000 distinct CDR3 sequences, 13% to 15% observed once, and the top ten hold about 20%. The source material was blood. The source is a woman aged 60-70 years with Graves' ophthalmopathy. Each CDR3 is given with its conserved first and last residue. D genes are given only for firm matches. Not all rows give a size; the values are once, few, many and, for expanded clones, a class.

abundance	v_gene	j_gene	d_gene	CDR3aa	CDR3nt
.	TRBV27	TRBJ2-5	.	CASSQPGDGEETQYF	TGTGCCAGCAGCCAACCAGGGGATGGGGAAGAGACCCAGTACTTC
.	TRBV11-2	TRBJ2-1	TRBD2	CASSGSGRYNNEQFF	TGTGCCAGCAGCGGTAGCGGGAGGTACAACAATGAGCAGTTCTTC
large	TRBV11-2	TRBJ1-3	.	CASSPRGLGNTIYF	TGTGCCAGCAGCCCGAGGGGATTGGGAAACACCATATATTTT
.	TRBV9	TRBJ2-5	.	CASSVRDSETQYF	TGTGCCAGCAGCGTCCGGGACTCTGAGACCCAGTACTTC
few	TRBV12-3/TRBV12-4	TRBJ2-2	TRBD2	CASNQLAGGNTGELFF	TGTGCCAGCAACCAACTAGCGGGAGGGAACACCGGGGAGCTGTTTTTT
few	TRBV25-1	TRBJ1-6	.	CASSETLGQGSPLHF	TGTGCCAGCAGCGAGACTCTTGGGCAGGGTTCACCCCTCCACTTT
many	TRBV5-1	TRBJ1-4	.	CASSPGTLMNQLFF	TGCGCCAGCAGCCCCGGGACCCTAATGAACCAACTGTTTTTT
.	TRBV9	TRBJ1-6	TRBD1	CASSQSGQVNSPLHF	TGTGCCAGCAGCCAATCCGGACAGGTCAATTCACCCCTCCACTTT
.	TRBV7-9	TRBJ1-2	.	CASSLMAGANYGYTF	TGTGCCAGCAGCTTAATGGCGGGAGCTAACTATGGCTACACCTTC
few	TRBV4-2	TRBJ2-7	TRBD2	CASSQGVAGVTRYEQYF	TGTGCCAGCAGCCAAGGGGTAGCGGGAGTTACCCGATACGAGCAGTACTTC
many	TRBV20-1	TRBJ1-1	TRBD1	CSARDPTGANTEAFF	TGCAGTGCTAGAGACCCAACAGGGGCCAACACTGAAGCTTTCTTT
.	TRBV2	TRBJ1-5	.	CASSQAASQPQHF	TGTGCCAGCAGTCAAGCAGCAAGTCAGCCCCAGCATTTT
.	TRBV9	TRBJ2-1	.	CASSARPSSDSDNEQFF	TGTGCCAGCAGCGCCCGGCCCTCATCGGACAGCGACAATGAGCAGTTCTTC
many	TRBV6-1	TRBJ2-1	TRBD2	CASRGAGGDYNEQFF	TGTGCCAGCAGGGGAGCGGGAGGCGACTACAATGAGCAGTTCTTC
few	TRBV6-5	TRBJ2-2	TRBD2	CASSYAGQPGLAGDFTGELFF	TGTGCCAGCAGTTACGCGGGACAGCCGGGACTAGCGGGAGATTTCACCGGGGAGCTGTTTTTT
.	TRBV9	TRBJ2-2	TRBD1	CASSGGTGNTGELFF	TGTGCCAGCAGCGGGGGGACAGGCAACACCGGGGAGCTGTTTTTT
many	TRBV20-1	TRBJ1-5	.	CSAGQYSNQPQHF	TGCAGTGCTGGACAGTATAGCAATCAGCCCCAGCATTTT
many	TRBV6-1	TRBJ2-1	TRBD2	CASSVPPEHTGRNEQFF	TGTGCCAGCAGTGTTCCGCCCGAACACACCGGGAGGAATGAGCAGTTCTTC
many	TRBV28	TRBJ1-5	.	CASSLRRRQSPNQPQHF	TGTGCCAGCAGTTTGAGGAGGCGGCAGAGCCCCAATCAGCCCCAGCATTTT
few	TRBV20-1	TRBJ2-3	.	CSARVPGNEDTQYF	TGCAGTGCTAGAGTTCCCGGTAATGAGGATACGCAGTATTTT
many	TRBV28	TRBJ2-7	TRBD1	CASRTGGAYEQYF	TGTGCCAGCAGGACAGGGGGCGCGTACGAGCAGTACTTC
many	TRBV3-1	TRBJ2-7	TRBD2	CASSQGLGGSYEQYF	TGTGCCAGCAGCCAAGGACTGGGAGGGAGCTACGAGCAGTACTTC
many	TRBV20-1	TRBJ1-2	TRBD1	CSARVDRDRSYTF	TGCAGTGCTAGGGTGGACAGGGACAGAAGCTACACCTTC
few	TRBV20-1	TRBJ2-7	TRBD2	CSARGGLAGTYEQYF	TGCAGTGCTAGAGGGGGACTAGCGGGAACCTACGAGCAGTACTTC
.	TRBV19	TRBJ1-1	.	CASSITWGGNTEAFF	TGTGCCAGTAGTATAACCTGGGGTGGGAACACTGAAGCTTTCTTT
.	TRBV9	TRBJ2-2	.	CASSVLAGTGELFF	TGTGCCAGCAGCGTTCTAGCTGGGACCGGGGAGCTGTTTTTT
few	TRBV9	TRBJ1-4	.	CASSVSPLANEKLFF	TGTGCCAGCAGCGTTTCCCCCCTAGCCAATGAAAAACTGTTTTTT
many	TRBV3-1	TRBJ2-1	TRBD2	CASSQVYSGGNNEQFF	TGTGCCAGCAGCCAAGTTTATTCGGGAGGAAACAATGAGCAGTTCTTC
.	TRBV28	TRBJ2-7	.	CASSPLLGASYEQYF	TGTGCCAGCAGTCCCCTTTTAGGAGCCTCCTACGAGCAGTACTTC
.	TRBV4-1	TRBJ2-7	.	CASSQGSGGSYEQYF	TGCGCCAGCAGCCAAGGTAGCGGAGGCTCCTACGAGCAGTACTTC
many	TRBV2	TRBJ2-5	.	CASSEGHQETQYF	TGTGCCAGCAGTGAAGGCCACCAAGAGACCCAGTACTTC
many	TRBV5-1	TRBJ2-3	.	CASSLEGGGSLGTQYF	TGCGCCAGCAGCTTGGAAGGAGGGGGGAGTTTAGGTACGCAGTATTTT
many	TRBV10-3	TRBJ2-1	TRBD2	CAISATSPTYNEQFF	TGTGCCATCAGCGCGACTAGCCCAACCTACAATGAGCAGTTCTTC
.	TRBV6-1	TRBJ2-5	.	CASSPLGRETQYF	TGTGCCAGCAGCCCCTTAGGCCGGGAGACCCAGTACTTC
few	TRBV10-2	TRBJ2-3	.	CASSESVRAAGTDTQYF	TGCGCCAGCAGTGAGTCAGTCAGGGCCGCGGGCACAGATACGCAGTATTTT
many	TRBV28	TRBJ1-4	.	CASSLKWRGSEKLFF	TGTGCCAGCAGTTTAAAATGGAGGGGGAGTGAAAAACTGTTTTTT
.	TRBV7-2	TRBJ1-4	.	CASSLGSVEKLFF	TGTGCCAGCAGCTTAGGGTCTGTTGAAAAACTGTTTTTT
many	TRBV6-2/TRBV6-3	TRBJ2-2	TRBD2	CASSYSMAGVAGELFF	TGTGCCAGCAGTTACTCGATGGCGGGAGTGGCCGGGGAGCTGTTTTTT
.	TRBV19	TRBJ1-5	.	CASSSGVGVYSNQPQHF	TGTGCCAGTAGTTCGGGGGTTGGGGTTTATAGCAATCAGCCCCAGCATTTT